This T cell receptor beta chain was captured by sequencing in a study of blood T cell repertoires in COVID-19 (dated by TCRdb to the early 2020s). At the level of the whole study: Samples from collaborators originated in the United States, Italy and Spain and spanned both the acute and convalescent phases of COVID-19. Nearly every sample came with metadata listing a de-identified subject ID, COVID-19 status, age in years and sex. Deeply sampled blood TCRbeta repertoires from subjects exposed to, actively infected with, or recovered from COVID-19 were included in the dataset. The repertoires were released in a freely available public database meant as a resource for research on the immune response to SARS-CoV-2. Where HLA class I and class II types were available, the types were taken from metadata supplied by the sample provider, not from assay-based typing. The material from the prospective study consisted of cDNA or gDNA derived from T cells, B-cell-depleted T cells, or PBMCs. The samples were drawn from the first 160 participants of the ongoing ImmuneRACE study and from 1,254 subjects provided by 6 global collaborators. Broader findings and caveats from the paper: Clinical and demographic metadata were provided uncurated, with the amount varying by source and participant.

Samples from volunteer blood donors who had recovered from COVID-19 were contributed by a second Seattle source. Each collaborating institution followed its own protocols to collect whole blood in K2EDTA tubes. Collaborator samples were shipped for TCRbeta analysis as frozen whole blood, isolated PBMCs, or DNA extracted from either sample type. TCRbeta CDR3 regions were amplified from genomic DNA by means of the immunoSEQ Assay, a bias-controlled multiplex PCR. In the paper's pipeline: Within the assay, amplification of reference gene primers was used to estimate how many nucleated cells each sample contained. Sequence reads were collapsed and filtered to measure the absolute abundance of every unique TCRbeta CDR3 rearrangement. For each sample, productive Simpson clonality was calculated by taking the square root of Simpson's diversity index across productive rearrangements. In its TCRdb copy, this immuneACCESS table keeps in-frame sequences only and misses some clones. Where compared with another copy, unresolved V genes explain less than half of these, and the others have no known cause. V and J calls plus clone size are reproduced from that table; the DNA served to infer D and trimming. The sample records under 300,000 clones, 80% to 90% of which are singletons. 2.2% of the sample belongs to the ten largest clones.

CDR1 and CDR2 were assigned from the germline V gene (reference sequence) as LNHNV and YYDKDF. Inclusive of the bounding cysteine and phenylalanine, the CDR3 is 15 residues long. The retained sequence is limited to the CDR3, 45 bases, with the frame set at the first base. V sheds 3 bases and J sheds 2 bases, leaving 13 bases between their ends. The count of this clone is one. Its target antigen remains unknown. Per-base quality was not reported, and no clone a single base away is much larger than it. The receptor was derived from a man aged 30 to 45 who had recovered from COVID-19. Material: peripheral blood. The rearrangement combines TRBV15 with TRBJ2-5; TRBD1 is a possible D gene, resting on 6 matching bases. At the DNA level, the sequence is TGTGCCACCAGCAGTCCGGGACACTTACAAGAGACCCAGTACTTC. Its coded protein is CATSSPGHLQETQYF.